This entry describes one TCR beta chain. The antigen remains undetermined. V shed 0 bases and J shed 0 bases, with 11 bases lying between them. CDR1 is MGHRA and CDR2 is YSYEKL in the germline V gene. The CDR3 runs to 16 residues. The data stem from a study of T cells in localized non-small cell lung cancer. The study's findings and limits: Paired adjacent lung recovered a median about 60 of the top 100 tumor clones. Uninvolved neighboring lung showed the greatest T cell clonality, exceeding tumor. Because only a single region of the tumor was sequenced, heterogeneity remains possible.

Clones were read by immunoSEQ multiplex PCR, and TCRdb kept only the in-frame ones, dropping some. The sample carries more than 45,000 clones, 60% to 85% recorded once. The V and J genes are TRBV4-1 and TRBJ1-2; D ambiguous. The sequence came from a man aged 40-75 years with stage I squamous cell lung carcinoma. Material: peripheral blood, obtained before any cancer treatment. CDR3 region: CASSQEGGFTNYGYTF. In nucleotides, the CDR3 is TGCGCCAGCAGCCAAGAGGGAGGCTTCACTAACTATGGCTACACCTTC.